The clone carrying this TCR beta chain was detected ten times or more. This sample stems from a study of shared clonotypes between healthy human individuals. Study processing details: Filtering differed because ImmunoSEQ produced junction-only sequences that carried no quality scores. Only in-frame clones appear in the TCRdb table, and some are missing; sequencing was by immunoSEQ multiplex PCR. The DNA was the basis for D and trimming; V, J and clone size are from that table. Among fewer than 400,000 clones, roughly 70% were seen once, and the ten largest hold 10% to 13%. CDR3 length: 15 amino acids. The V end lost 5 bases, the J end lost 0 bases, and 12 bases lay between the germline ends. The germline gives CDR1 SGHTS, CDR2 YDEGEE.

The sequenced sample was memory CD4+ T cells sorted from blood. The subset denotes: CD45RA-negative fraction. The rearrangement links TRBV5-8 to TRBJ1-5, with a tentative D call TRBD1 (5 bases). The sequence was obtained from a young man in good health. The chain's CDR3 is CASSPQGFSNQPQHF. In nucleotides, the CDR3 is TGTGCCAGCAGTCCCCAGGGTTTTAGCAATCAGCCCCAGCATTTT.